The 11 T cell receptor beta chains below come from one sample, sequenced in a study of response to subunit inactivated influenza vaccine. TCRdb reprocessed the RT-PCR reads via MiXCR and lists one record per CDR3 protein. The sample records over 750,000 distinct CDR3 sequences, approximately 22% being singletons. Sequencing used PBMCs from blood, obtained more than 4 days after vaccination. These TCRs come from a man in his fifties or sixties who received an inactivated influenza vaccine.

The genes are TRBV29-1 and TRBJ1-2, with 11 bases fitting TRBD1. The CDR3 runs to 14 residues. CDR1 and CDR2 from the germline V gene are SQVTM and ANQGSEA. The ends lost 6 bases at V and 7 bases at J; junction bases unmatched: 10. This CDR3 reads CSVEKGTGGAGYTF. The CDR3 region has the DNA TGCAGCGTCGAAAAAGGGACAGGGGGTGCTGGCTACACCTTC.

The chain couples TRBV19 to TRBJ2-2; D unresolved. The CDR3 loop spans 12 amino acids. Trimming took off 7 bases at V and 2 bases at J, with 5 bases between the two ends. The V gene's germline CDR1 is LNHDA and CDR2 SQIVND (reference sequence). The CDR3 sequence: CASMGNTGELFF. DNA for the CDR3: TGTGCCAGTATGGGAAACACCGGGGAGCTGTTTTTT.

This clonotype has a count of ten or more. The rearrangement uses TRBV4-3 and TRBJ2-7; perhaps TRBD2 as D (6 bases). This CDR3 has 13 residues. Trimming left V 0 bases short and J 7 bases short, with 10 bases between. Germline CDR1 and CDR2: LGHNA and YSLEER. The CDR3 DNA reads TGCGCCAGCAGCCAAGATATCGGGGGTGAGCAGTACTTC. It translates to CASSQDIGGEQYF.

The rearrangement uses TRBV28 and TRBJ2-7; D not certain. The V gene lost 1 base and the J gene lost 1 base, with 8 bases spanning the gap. From germline, CDR1 is MDHEN and CDR2 SYDVKM. The CDR3 spans 14 residues. This CDR3 reads CASSLLWGSYEQYF. CDR3 sequence (DNA): TGTGCCAGCAGTTTATTGTGGGGATCCTACGAGCAGTACTTC.

This clonotype came up many times. This sequence joins TRBV4-2 and TRBJ2-7; 7 bases fit TRBD1. Losses at the gene ends were 6 bases for V and 3 bases for J; bases not matched to a gene: 5. The CDR3 sequence is 13 residues long. The V gene's germline CDR1 is LGHNA and CDR2 YNFKEQ. The CDR3 nucleotides read TGTGCCAGCAGTCAGACAGGGAGCTACGAGCAGTACTTC. As protein: CASSQTGSYEQYF.

The J gene is TRBJ2-3, the V gene TRBV10-3, with D possibly matching TRBD2 (6 bases). From germline, CDR1 is ENHRY and CDR2 SYGVKD. The CDR3 sequence is 14 residues long. V lost 8 bases and J lost 0, with 12 bases in between. DNA of the CDR3: TGTGCCATCGGGGGAGGTCGTAGCACAGATACGCAGTATTTT. Residues: CAIGGGRSTDTQYF.

V gene TRBV29-1 combines with J gene TRBJ2-5; D might be TRBD1 (6 bases). CDR3 length equals 12 residues. V lost 4 bases and J 5 bases, leaving 11 bases between the germline ends. Germline CDR1 reads SQVTM; CDR2 reads ANQGSEA. The chain's CDR3 is CSVGAGVETQYF. The CDR3 DNA reads as TGCAGCGTTGGGGCAGGGGTCGAGACCCAGTACTTC.

This clonotype was counted only a few times. CDR3 sequence reads: CASSGTGLEETQYF. The CDR3 DNA reads TGTGCCAGCAGTGGGACAGGCCTGGAAGAGACCCAGTACTTC. The chain has TRBV9 and TRBJ2-5; TRBD1 aligns across 8 bases. Germline CDR1 reads SGDLS; CDR2 reads YYNGEE. This CDR3 contains 14 residues. J lost 3 bases, V lost 5 bases, and 6 bases had no gene match. The variable domain in full, completed from reference TRBV9 and TRBJ2-5, reads DSGVTQTPKHLITATGQRVTLRCSPRSGDLSVYWYQQSLDQGLQFLIQYYNGEERAKGNILERFSAQQFPDLHSELNLSSLELGDSALYFCASSGTGLEETQYFGPGTRLLVL.

In this sample, this clonotype turned up a few times. The chain carries TRBV29-1 and TRBJ2-5; 13 bases align to TRBD2. After removal of 8 bases from V and 4 bases from J, the junction contained 10 bases not matched to a gene. The CDR3 totals 15 residues. Germline V CDR1 and CDR2: SQVTM, ANQGSEA. CDR3 nucleotides: TGCAGCTCCCGGACTAGCGGGGGCTTGGGAGAGACCCAGTACTTC. Encoded protein: CSSRTSGGLGETQYF.

The rearrangement links TRBV11-2 to TRBJ2-1; maybe TRBD2 (5 bases). Trimming removed 1 base from V and 0 bases from J, with 7 bases in between. The germline V gene has CDR1 SGHAT and CDR2 FQNNGV. The CDR3 runs 15 residues. DNA for the CDR3: TGTGCCAGCAGCTTAGTCCTAGCCTCCTACAATGAGCAGTTCTTC. It codes for CASSLVLASYNEQFF.

In its sample, this clonotype was seen a few times. V usage is TRBV27 and J usage is TRBJ2-7; TRBD2 matches at 9 bases. After removal of 1 base from V and 4 bases from J, the junction contained 5 bases not matched to a gene. Germline loops: CDR1 MNHEY, CDR2 SMNVEV (reference sequence). CDR3 size: 15 residues. CDR3 sequence (DNA): TGTGCCAGCAGTTTATTGGCGGGGGGGCTTTACGAGCAGTACTTC. Protein: CASSLLAGGLYEQYF.